The present T cell receptor beta chain was sequenced within a study of shared clonotypes between healthy human individuals (dated by TCRdb to 2019 to 2021). Turning to the overall study: A couple of women and a few men aged 18 to 49 years were included in the cohort. For each donor, three plates each were used for CD4 naive and CD4 memory, two plates were used for CD8 naive, and one plate was used for CD8 memory. To estimate repertoire size and how much clonotype sharing occurs between individuals, the study deeply sequenced the blood TCR repertoires of roughly 5 healthy adults. Libraries were prepared and TCR repertoires were sequenced by different laboratories using diverse techniques, in order to increase sequencing depth and limit assay-specific biases. Each donor's leukapheresis produced roughly between roughly 0.94 and 9.5 billion PBMCs. Study-level results and caveats: About 5% of naive CD4, 3.5% of naive CD8, roughly 2.4% of memory CD4, and about 0.4% of memory CD8 clonotypes were shared across several donors. Compared with non-shared clonotypes, the clonotypes found in all four sorted-subset donors had higher generation probabilities. Sampling was limited to blood, and TCR repertoires in tissue likely differ from TCR repertoires in blood. Based on pairwise subsampling, the degree of clonotype sharing among donors was expected to be affected by sequencing depth. The small number of donors limited the genetic and exposure-history diversity represented. Naive subsets generally had larger estimated clonotype richness than memory subsets did. Even with the large sequencing depth, rarefaction of the sorted-subset datasets indicated that sequencing was incomplete.

Using the deep immunoSEQ assay, TCR CDR3 regions were amplified from genomic DNA by multiplex PCR. For each cell subset, the extracted genomic DNA was distributed evenly across all wells of several immunoSEQ 96-well plates, and each plate served as one replicate. For sorted subsets, roughly 0.2 ug genomic DNA, equal to some 28,000 T cell genomes, was loaded into each replicate PCR. Purified libraries were measured with a Qubit 3.0 fluorometer, size-checked on a Bioanalyzer 2100, and measured again with the KAPA Library Quantification kit. Every immunoSEQ 96-well plate was sequenced on a separate single-read 150-cycle Illumina NextSeq 550 flow cell. On the study's bioinformatics: Because the immunoSEQ output included only junctional sequences and no quality scores, the filtering could not be the same as the filtering used for full-length reads. To assign V/J genes and CDR3, sequences were annotated using PyIR, a Python wrapper for IgBLAST v1.9, with IMGT germline references. Reads were removed for weak V/J assignments (E-value above 1e-6), missing CDR3, stop codons, out-of-frame junctions, or ambiguous translated residues. V3J clonotypes were defined as sequences sharing an identical inferred V gene, J gene, and CDR3 amino acid sequence. The percentage overlap between two repertoires was calculated by dividing the number of shared unique clonotypes by the size of the smaller repertoire. Richness of each repertoire was evaluated using RTK rarefaction, the Chao1 estimator, and Recon v2.1 estimates of unobserved clonotypes. Generation probabilities were computed with OLGA for all TCRbeta clonotypes obtained by the gDNA method from a handful of donors. The clones in this table, taken by TCRdb from immuneACCESS, are in-frame only. Not every clone is retained; where verified, under half of the shortfall comes from an unresolved V gene, and the cause of the rest is unknown. That table is the source of V, J and clone size, and D and trimming were worked out from the DNA. The sample table holds fewer than 1.8 million clones, of which less than 99% were seen once. Clones ranked in the top ten supply roughly 0.36% of the sample.

On this clone: Its target antigen remains unknown. One base away there is no much larger clone; base qualities are not given.

Donors were healthy HIV-negative adults with no recently reported acute infections or vaccinations. Only Caucasian adults living in Nashville, Tennessee, USA were represented among the donors. CD4+ T cells were enriched by magnetic negative selection, after which naive cells were positively selected on CD45RA and the negative fraction was taken as the memory subset. Blood was obtained by leukapheresis, after which PBMCs were separated by Ficoll-Histopaque density gradient centrifugation and cryopreserved in liquid nitrogen vapor phase. Purity and quantity of every magnetically sorted T cell population were checked by analytical flow cytometry. Genomic DNA was isolated from each sorted fraction and quantified by UV absorbance on a Nanodrop 2000c. Sequencing was performed on naive CD4+ T cells sorted from blood. Explained via the paper, the cell subset or site label denotes: CD45RA+ positively selected. The TCR sequence derives from a man between 25 and 39 years old in good health.

The CDR3 protein: CASSSASYEQYF. The nucleotides read TGTGCCAGCAGTTCGGCTAGCTACGAGCAGTACTTC. This sequence uses TRBV2 and TRBJ2-7; no confident D gene assignment can be made. V and J are truncated by 5 bases and 3 bases respectively, leaving an intervening sequence of 8 bases. CDR1 SNHLY and CDR2 FYNNEI were looked up in the germline V gene. There are 12 amino acids in the CDR3, from cysteine to phenylalanine inclusive. Only the CDR3 DNA stays, 36 bases, in frame from base 1.